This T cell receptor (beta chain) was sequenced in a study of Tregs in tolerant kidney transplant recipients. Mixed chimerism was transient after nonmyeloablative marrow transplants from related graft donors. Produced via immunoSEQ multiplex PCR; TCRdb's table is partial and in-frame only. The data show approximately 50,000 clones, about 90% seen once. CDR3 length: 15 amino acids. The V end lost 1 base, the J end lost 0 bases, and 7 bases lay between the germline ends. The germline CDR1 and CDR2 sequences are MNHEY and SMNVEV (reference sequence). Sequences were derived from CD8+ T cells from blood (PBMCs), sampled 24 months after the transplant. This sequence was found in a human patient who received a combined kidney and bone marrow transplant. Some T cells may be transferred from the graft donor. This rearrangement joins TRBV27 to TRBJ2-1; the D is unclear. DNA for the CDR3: TGTGCCAGCAGTTTATTAGTGAGCTCCTACAATGAGCAGTTCTTC. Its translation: CASSLLVSSYNEQFF.